This T cell receptor beta chain was retrieved from a study of T cells in Graves' hyperthyroidism and ophthalmopathy (dated by TCRdb to between 2018 and 2021). About the full investigation: Peripheral blood samples were taken at initial diagnosis, before any treatment was given. To identify distinguishing TCR V-J signatures, a discovery cohort of about 95 patients was used, comprising 43 with Graves' ophthalmopathy and under 60 with stable Graves' hyperthyroidism. Prospective prediction of ophthalmopathy was tested in an independent validation cohort consisting of about 20 hyperthyroidism patients and some 16 patients who later progressed to ophthalmopathy. For training and testing, the 100 or so patients in the discovery cohort were randomly divided in a 7:3 ratio. In addition, the study compared T-cell repertoires in thyroid tissue and in blood from five or six Graves' hyperthyroidism patients. Once sampling was done, hyperthyroidism patients were given methimazole at a starting dose of 30 mg daily, whereas ophthalmopathy patients were given high-dose intravenous methylprednisolone. The paper describes TCR Vbeta CDR3 sequencing of fewer than 150 peripheral blood samples, made up of roughly 45 ophthalmopathy patients, over 70 hyperthyroidism patients and roughly 17 progressor patients. On the study overall, not on this receptor specifically: Most expanded thyroid clonotypes (frequency above 0.001) were also detected in blood, a finding suggesting that blood repertoires may reflect thyroid immune responses. In validation, the model predicted progression to ophthalmopathy with about 71% sensitivity and approximately 78% specificity, a median of 6.5 months before onset. Ophthalmopathy was separated from stable hyperthyroidism by a 13 V-J signature model, with about 86% sensitivity and around 81% specificity obtained in cross-validation and 80%/75% obtained in testing. Sample size was not statistically predetermined, and blinding of investigators to group allocation was not performed.

A patient counted as having stable Graves' hyperthyroidism if no progression to ophthalmopathy occurred over 18 months of follow-up. Hyperthyroidism patients were newly diagnosed, had a disease duration of under 2 months, and were aged 18 to 65 years. The study excluded patients with uncontrolled infections, other autoimmune diseases, pregnancy or lactation. Diagnoses were based on clinical symptoms, serum thyroxine and TRAb, thyroid ultrasound and orbital computed tomography. Ficoll-Paque density gradient centrifugation was used to isolate PBMCs from 9.5 to 10 ml of fresh peripheral blood. Trizol reagent was used to extract total RNA, and RNA quality was then checked on an Agilent 2100 Bioanalyzer. TCR beta CDR3 regions were amplified from RNA transcripts. A first-round RT-PCR of the TCR CDR3 used the HTBI primer set with the Qiagen OneStep RT-PCR kit. A second multiplex PCR round built the libraries, followed by size selection and purification. Paired-end sequencing of the libraries was performed with 100 bp reads on an Illumina HiSeq2000. For the original study's pipeline: SOAPnuke was used to process the raw data, throwing out any read that contained adapters or uncalled bases, had a mean Phred below 15, or lacked an exact constant-primer or identifier match. High-quality paired reads were merged using COPE v1.2.5, and each unique nucleotide sequence was defined as a clonotype. MiTCR v1.1 was used to align the clonotypes against IMGT TRBV, TRBD and TRBJ reference segments. Analysis was restricted to V-J combinations with a frequency above 0.0001, which covered 99% to 99.2% of repertoires. A TCS score was defined as the ratio between F50 (clonal expansion) and ExV (chaos), using BLOSUM62-based TCRdist between CDR3 peptides within each V-J. Welch's t-statistics and random forest reduced around 550 V-J features to roughly 13, which were used in a naive Bayes classifier (R e1071). Starting from the raw public reads, TCRdb applied fastp trimming at Q25, assembled clones with MiXCR and retained in-frame beta chains. CDR3 protein duplicates are merged, each entry listing the most common genes and DNA. It is TCRdb's table, rather than the study itself, that gives the V and J calls and clone size. Recorded for this sample are roughly 420,000 distinct CDR3 sequences; 15% to 18% of them occurred a single time. The top ten hold approximately 7.5% of the sample.

This clonotype was picked up many times. What this receptor recognizes is not known. No much larger clonotype is one base removed from it; base qualities were not supplied. V lost 0 bases and J lost 7 bases, and the count of bases not matched to a germline gene is 9. Via the germline V gene, CDR1 is SGHRS and CDR2 YFSETQ. The CDR3 starts with the cysteine, ends with the phenylalanine, and has 15 residues. Only the CDR3 part of the read is kept: 45 bases, read in frame from the first base. This TCR was sampled from a woman aged 18 to 35 with Graves' hyperthyroidism. The sequenced material came from blood. The chain couples TRBV5-1 to TRBJ2-7; 8 junctional bases match TRBD2. The DNA sequence is given as TGCGCCAGCAGCTTGGCCGGGACTAGATCGGGGGAGCAGTACTTC. The encoded protein is CASSLAGTRSGEQYF.